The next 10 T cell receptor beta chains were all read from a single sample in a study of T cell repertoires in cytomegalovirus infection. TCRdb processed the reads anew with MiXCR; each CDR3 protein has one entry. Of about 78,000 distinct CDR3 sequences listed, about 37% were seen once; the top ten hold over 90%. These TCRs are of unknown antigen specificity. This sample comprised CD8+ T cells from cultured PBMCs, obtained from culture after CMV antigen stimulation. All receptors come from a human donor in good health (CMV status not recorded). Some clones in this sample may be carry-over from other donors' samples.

The DNA of the CDR3 is TGTGCCAGCAGCCCTCAGGGAGGATATGGCTACACCTTC. Its protein is CASSPQGGYGYTF. This rearrangement joins TRBV7-9 to TRBJ1-2; TRBD1 is a possible D gene (5 bases). The germline V gene encodes CDR1 SEHNR and CDR2 FQNEAQ (reference sequence). The CDR3 length is 13 residues. Trimming took 5 bases from V and 5 from J, leaving 12 bases between them.

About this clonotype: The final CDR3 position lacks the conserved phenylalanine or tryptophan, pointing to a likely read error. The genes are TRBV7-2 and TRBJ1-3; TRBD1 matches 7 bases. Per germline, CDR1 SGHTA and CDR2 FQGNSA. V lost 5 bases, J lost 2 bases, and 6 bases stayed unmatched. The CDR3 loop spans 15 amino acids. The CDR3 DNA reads TGTGCCAGCAGCATATACAGGGGCGCTGGAAACACCATATATTTA. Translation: CASSIYRGAGNTIYL.

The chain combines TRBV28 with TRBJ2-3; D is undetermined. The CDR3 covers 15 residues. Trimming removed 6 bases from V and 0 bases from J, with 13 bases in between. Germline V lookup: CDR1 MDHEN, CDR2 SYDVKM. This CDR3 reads CASSRTAASTDTQYF. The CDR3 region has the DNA TGTGCCAGCAGCCGGACGGCCGCTAGCACAGATACGCAGTATTTT.

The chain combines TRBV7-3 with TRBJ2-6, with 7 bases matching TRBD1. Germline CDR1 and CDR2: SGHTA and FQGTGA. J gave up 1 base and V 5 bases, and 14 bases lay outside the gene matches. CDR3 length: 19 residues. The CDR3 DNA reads TGTGCCAGCAGCCACAGGGGACAGTCCGGTGTTTCTGGGGCCAACGTCCTGACTTTC. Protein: CASSHRGQSGVSGANVLTF.

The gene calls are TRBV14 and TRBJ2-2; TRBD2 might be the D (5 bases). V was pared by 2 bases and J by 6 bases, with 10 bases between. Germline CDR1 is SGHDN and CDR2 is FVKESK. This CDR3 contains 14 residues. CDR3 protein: CASSQLTGSGELFF. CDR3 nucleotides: TGTGCCAGCAGCCAATTGACGGGGTCCGGGGAGCTGTTTTTT. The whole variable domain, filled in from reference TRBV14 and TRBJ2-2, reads EAGVTQFPSHSVIEKGQTVTLRCDPISGHDNLYWYRRVMGKEIKFLLHFVKESKQDESGMPNNRFLAERTGGTYSTLKVQPAELEDSGVYFCASSQLTGSGELFFGEGSRLTVL.

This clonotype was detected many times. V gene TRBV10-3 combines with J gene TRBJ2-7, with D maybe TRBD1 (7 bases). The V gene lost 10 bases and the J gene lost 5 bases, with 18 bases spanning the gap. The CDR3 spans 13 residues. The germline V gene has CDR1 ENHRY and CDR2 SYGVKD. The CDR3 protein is CATGGGGLDEQYF. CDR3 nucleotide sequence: TGTGCCACCGGAGGGGGCGGTTTGGACGAGCAGTACTTC.

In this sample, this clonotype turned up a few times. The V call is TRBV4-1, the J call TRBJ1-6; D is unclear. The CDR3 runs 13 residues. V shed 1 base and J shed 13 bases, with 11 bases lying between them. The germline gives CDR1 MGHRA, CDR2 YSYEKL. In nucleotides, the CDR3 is TGCGCCAGCAGCCAAGCTGAGATTTTTCCCCTCCACTTT. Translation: CASSQAEIFPLHF.

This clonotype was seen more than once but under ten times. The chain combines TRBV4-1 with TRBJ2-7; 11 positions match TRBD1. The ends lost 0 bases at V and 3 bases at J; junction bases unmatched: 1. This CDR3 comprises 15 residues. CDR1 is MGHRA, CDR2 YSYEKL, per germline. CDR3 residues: CASSQEGTGGYEQYF. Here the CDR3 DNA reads TGCGCCAGCAGCCAAGAGGGGACAGGGGGCTACGAGCAGTACTTC.

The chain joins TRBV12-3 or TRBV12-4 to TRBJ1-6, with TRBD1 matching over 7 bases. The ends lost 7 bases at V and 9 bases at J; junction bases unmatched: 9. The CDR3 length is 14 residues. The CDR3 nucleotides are TGTGCCAGCACATGGCAGGGGGTTGGTTCACCCCTCCACTTT. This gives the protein CASTWQGVGSPLHF.

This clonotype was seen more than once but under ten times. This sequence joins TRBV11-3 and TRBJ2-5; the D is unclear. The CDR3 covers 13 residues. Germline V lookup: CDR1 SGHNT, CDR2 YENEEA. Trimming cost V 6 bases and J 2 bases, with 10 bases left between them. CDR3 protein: CASSLPGQETQYF. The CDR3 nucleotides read TGTGCCAGCAGTTTGCCGGGTCAAGAGACCCAGTACTTC.